This T cell receptor beta chain was captured in a study of blood T cell repertoires in COVID-19. Original data processing: By means of reference gene primer amplification, nucleated cell counts were estimated. The assay was immunoSEQ multiplex PCR, and TCRdb's table has in-frame clones only and misses some. That table gives V, J and clone size, and the DNA gave D and trimming. The profile shows about 400,000 clones, roughly 91% of them singletons. V was cut by 5 bases and J by 5 bases, with 9 bases left in between. The CDR3 runs 12 residues. The germline V gene has CDR1 DFQATT and CDR2 SNEGSKA (reference sequence). Recruitment covered about two dozen US areas and drew participants whose ages spanned about 18 to 100 years. Donors in Cohort 3 counted as recovered after two negative PCRs, clearance, or symptom resolution.

The sequence came from a woman aged 25 to 39 who had recovered from COVID-19. Sequencing was performed on PBMCs or T cells enriched from blood (not recorded which). The rearrangement uses TRBV20-1 and TRBJ1-4; TRBD1 is a possible D gene (5 bases). CDR3 in amino acids: CSAGGHNEKLFF. The CDR3 DNA sequence: TGCAGTGCTGGTGGACACAATGAAAAACTGTTTTTT.